This T cell receptor (beta chain) stems from a study of PD-L1 blockade in urothelial cancer listed by TCRdb under 2017. The study in broad terms: Therapy was started in the mid-2010s for all patients, and atezolizumab 1,200 mg was administered intravenously every 3 weeks. Somatic, immune and clinical correlates of response to PD-L1 blockade with atezolizumab in urothelial cancer were the focus of an exploratory multi-omic analysis. Blood samples gave a median of approximately 150,000 T cells and 88,000 or so unique TCRs, with a median clonality of around 0.08. Patients had an ECOG performance status of 0 or 1 and had received between 0 and 3 prior chemotherapy regimens. Under 30 patients had pretreatment blood TCR-seq, 24 had at least one posttreatment blood collection, and 24 had tumor TCR-seq. In the same patients who had TCR sequencing, pretreatment tumors also underwent whole exome sequencing and RNA sequencing. Blood samples were analyzed 3 weeks after the start of treatment (second dose) and 6 weeks after the start of treatment. About 85% of the 29 patients were males with bladder-origin urothelial cancer, and 18 of 29 reported a prior smoking history. Nine patients reached durable clinical benefit, while 15 to 20 patients did not. Durable clinical benefit was defined as a progression-free survival longer than 6 months, and TCR features were additionally tested against progression-free survival and overall survival. Pretreatment tumor samples, along with matched peripheral blood collected serially before and after atezolizumab treatment, underwent TCR sequencing. Findings and caveats that apply to the study as a whole: Among patients with durable benefit, tumor-associated TCR clones showed greater expansion in peripheral blood 3 weeks after treatment started (n of about 21, p = 0.022). Improved progression-free and overall survival was associated with having pretreatment peripheral blood TCR clonality below the median. Small sample size (n ≈ 29) and many exploratory analyses mean the results are intended to be hypothesis-generating.

The sample's time point label is to be understood as: peripheral blood 6 weeks after treatment start. A cohort of around 29 patients with locally advanced or metastatic urothelial carcinoma, treated at Memorial Sloan Kettering on a trial protocol, was included. Peripheral blood mononuclear cells were collected from each patient pretreatment and during treatment, giving between 1 and 8 total time points per patient. The Qiagen DNeasy Blood extraction kit was used to purify genomic DNA from total PBMCs and from tumor samples. Collected pretreatment and during treatment, PBMCs were isolated and stored as previously described. As for this clone: It has no known antigen specificity. Qualities for individual bases were not recorded, and no much larger clone is one base off.

Synthetic TCR analog templates were spiked into each PCR to estimate absolute template abundance from read counts. The immunoSEQ assay was used to amplify TCRbeta CDR3 regions from genomic DNA with bias-controlled V and J gene primers. Sequencing of rearranged TCRbeta segments was performed at approximately 20X coverage. The paper's data handling went like this. Sequencing errors were corrected by clustering, and CDR3s were annotated against IMGT so that V, D and J genes could be assigned. Downstream analyses used only productive TCRbeta rearrangements, leaving out any out-of-frame or stop-codon sequences. To compute clonality, Shannon entropy was normalized by the log of the number of unique productive sequences and then subtracted from one. Clones differing between time points or between blood and tumor were identified by Fisher's exact test with Benjamini-Hochberg correction at adjusted p below 0.01. TCRdb took over this immuneACCESS table, retaining in-frame rearrangements with V and J assigned. Such tables are incomplete; in checked studies, under half of the missing clones stem from an unresolved V gene, and the remainder is unexplained. V and J calls and clone size follow that table, whereas D and trimming were derived from the DNA. For this sample the table gives roughly 120,000 clones, of which 75% to 90% were detected only once. The top ten constitute approximately 1.7% of the sample.

The germline V gene encodes CDR1 SGHRS and CDR2 YFSETQ. Cut back by 0 bases and 4 bases, the V and J ends lie 13 bases apart. The CDR3 holds 15 amino acids from the cysteine to the phenylalanine. Here the CDR3 DNA is all that survives: 45 bases in frame from base 1. The specimen comprised PBMCs, sampled around atezolizumab (anti-PD-L1) treatment. The clonotype comes from a man aged 55 to 70 with urothelial cancer. This receptor chain uses TRBV5-1 and TRBJ1-1; TRBD1 could be the D gene, as 6 bases match. The CDR3 loop reads CASSLVQGKGTEAFF. At the DNA level, the sequence is TGCGCCAGCAGCTTGGTGCAGGGGAAGGGCACTGAAGCTTTCTTT.